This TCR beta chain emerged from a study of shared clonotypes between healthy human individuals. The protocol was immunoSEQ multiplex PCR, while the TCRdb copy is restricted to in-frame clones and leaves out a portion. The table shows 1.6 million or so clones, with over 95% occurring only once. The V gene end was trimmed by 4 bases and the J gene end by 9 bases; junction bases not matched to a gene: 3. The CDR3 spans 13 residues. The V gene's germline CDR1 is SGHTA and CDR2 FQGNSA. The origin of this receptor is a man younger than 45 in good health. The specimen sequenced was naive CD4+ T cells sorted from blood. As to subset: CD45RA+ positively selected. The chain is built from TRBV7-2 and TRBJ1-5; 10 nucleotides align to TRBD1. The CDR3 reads CASSSGQGGPQHF. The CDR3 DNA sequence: TGTGCCAGCAGCTCAGGACAGGGGGGGCCCCAGCATTTT.